The 32 T cell receptor beta chains below were found in one sample sequenced in a study of shared clonotypes between healthy human individuals. Produced via immunoSEQ multiplex PCR; TCRdb's table is partial and in-frame only. Here the sample spans roughly 1,100,000 clones, 70% to 80% being singletons. Sequences were obtained from memory CD4+ T cells sorted from blood. Subset meaning: CD45RA-negative fraction. These TCRs come from a man between 18 and 29 years old in good health.

The chain couples TRBV7-2 to TRBJ2-7, with 8 bases lining up with TRBD1. Germline CDR1 SGHTA, CDR2 FQGNSA. Trimming took 4 bases from V and 5 from J; bases not matched to a gene: 7. The CDR3 is made up of 14 amino acids. CDR3 coding DNA: TGTGCCAGCAGCTCACTTCAGGGGGCCAACGAGCAGTACTTC. As protein: CASSSLQGANEQYF.

The chain links TRBV30 to TRBJ2-1; 7 bases are a match to TRBD1. Germline trimming cut 5 bases from V and 3 bases from J; bases unmatched to any gene: 10. The CDR3 runs 15 residues. The germline V gene has CDR1 GTSNPN and CDR2 SVGIG (reference sequence). CDR3 nucleotides: TGTGCCTGGGCCCCAGAAGGGGGCGGCTACAATGAGCAGTTCTTC. This translates into CAWAPEGGGYNEQFF.

Points on this clone: The same CDR3 arises from other DNA sequences in this sample as well. V and J are TRBV5-1 and TRBJ2-7; 8 positions agree with TRBD1. V was clipped by 2 bases and J by 1 base; unmatched bases: 5. The V gene's germline CDR1 is SGHRS and CDR2 YFSETQ. This CDR3 comprises 15 residues. The CDR3 DNA reads as TGCGCCAGCAGCTTAGGACAGGGAGCTTCCTACGAGCAGTACTTC. It is translated as CASSLGQGASYEQYF.

The chain links TRBV21-1 to TRBJ1-1; the DNA was not compared with TRBD1, the D call given in the table. TRBV21-1 is shown as a pseudogene. This CDR3 has 16 residues. The CDR3 region has the DNA TGTGCCAGCAGCAATTGGGGACAGCAGAATCACACTGAAGCTTTCTTT. It codes for CASSNWGQQNHTEAFF.

The chain joins TRBV5-1 to TRBJ2-3; 7 nucleotides agree with TRBD2. V gave up 1 base and J gave up 0 bases; unmatched junction bases: 5. The V gene's germline CDR1 is SGHRS and CDR2 YFSETQ. The CDR3 contains 16 residues. DNA of the CDR3: TGCGCCAGCAGCTTGCGAGCGGGATATAGCACAGATACGCAGTATTTT. It is translated as CASSLRAGYSTDTQYF.

J is TRBJ2-7 and V is TRBV4-1, with TRBD1 as a possible D gene (5 bases). CDR1 MGHRA and CDR2 YSYEKL come from the germline V gene. V lost 5 bases, J lost 2 bases, and 16 bases lay in between. This CDR3 spans 15 amino acids. This CDR3 is CASSLTVNTPYEQYF. The CDR3 bases are TGCGCCAGCAGCTTGACAGTAAATACCCCCTACGAGCAGTACTTC.

The chain is built from TRBV5-4 and TRBJ2-2; D is possibly TRBD1 or TRBD2 (5 bases each). CDR1 and CDR2 from the germline V gene are SGHNT and YYREEE (reference sequence). The CDR3 runs 16 residues. Deletions cut 0 bases from V and 2 bases from J, with 11 bases between. The CDR3 sequence is CASSLEGRRNTGELFF. In nucleotides, the CDR3 is TGTGCCAGCAGCTTGGAGGGGAGACGCAACACCGGGGAGCTGTTTTTT.

The CDR3 coding sequence is TGTGCCAGCAGCCCAGAGGGGTTTAGAGATACGCAGTATTTT. Protein product: CASSPEGFRDTQYF. The V gene is TRBV9, the J gene TRBJ2-3; D is perhaps TRBD1 or TRBD2 (5 bases each). Germline loops: CDR1 SGDLS, CDR2 YYNGEE. The CDR3 spans 14 residues. The V end lost 4 bases, the J end lost 5 bases, and 14 bases lay between the germline ends.

The chain recombines TRBV6-5 with TRBJ2-2; tentative D call: TRBD1 (6 bases). CDR1 MNHEY and CDR2 SVGAGI come from the germline V gene. The CDR3 is 15 residues long. Trimming shortened V by 0 bases and J by 5 bases, and 10 bases separated the two germline ends. The CDR3 loop reads CASSYSRQGTGELFF. Written as DNA, the CDR3 is TGTGCCAGCAGTTACTCGAGGCAGGGGACCGGGGAGCTGTTTTTT.

The CDR3 is CASSYSTGEYEKLFF. As DNA, the CDR3 is TGTGCCAGCAGTTATTCGACAGGGGAGTATGAAAAACTGTTTTTT. The chain is built from TRBV6-6 and TRBJ1-4, with TRBD1 identical over 8 bases. Germline-derived CDR1 and CDR2 are MNHNY and SVGAGI (reference sequence). CDR3 length equals 15 residues. V trimming: 3 bases; J trimming: 6 bases; junction bases outside the gene matches: 6.

This rearrangement joins TRBV7-2 to TRBJ1-6, with D uncertain. The CDR3 has 19 residues. Trimming pared 1 base from V and 0 bases from J, leaving 16 bases between. The germline V gene encodes CDR1 SGHTA and CDR2 FQGNSA. The CDR3 sequence: CASSLVKMKASSYNSPLHF. The CDR3 DNA reads as TGTGCCAGCAGCTTAGTTAAGATGAAGGCAAGCTCCTATAATTCACCCCTCCACTTT.

V and J are TRBV11-3 and TRBJ1-1, with D tentatively TRBD1 (5 bases). The CDR3 runs 11 residues. Germline loops: CDR1 SGHNT, CDR2 YENEEA. The ends were cut back, 3 bases at V and 9 bases at J, with 8 bases in the middle. CDR3 coding DNA: TGTGCCAGCAGCTTGGAGGGGAAAGCTTTCTTT. Translating it yields CASSLEGKAFF.

Only a few counts were recorded for this clone. The rearrangement joins TRBV18 to TRBJ1-5, with a tentative D call TRBD1 (5 bases). This CDR3 has 13 amino acids. V lost 2 bases and J lost 7, with 9 bases in between. The V gene's germline CDR1 is KGHSH and CDR2 LQKENI. The CDR3 bases are TGTGCCAGCTCACCAGTGCAGGGCCAGCCCCAGCATTTT. The encoded protein is CASSPVQGQPQHF.

The rearrangement uses TRBV2 and TRBJ1-5; D not resolved. The germline V gene encodes CDR1 SNHLY and CDR2 FYNNEI. The CDR3 extends over 14 amino acids. V lost 0 bases to trimming and J lost 4 bases, with 7 bases between them. Here the CDR3 DNA reads TGTGCCAGCAGTGAAGCGTATGGGAATCAGCCCCAGCATTTT. Amino acid sequence: CASSEAYGNQPQHF.

Remarks on this clone: This specimen includes other DNA sequences encoding the same CDR3. This sequence joins TRBV6-5 and TRBJ1-2, with D unclear. Per germline, CDR1 MNHEY and CDR2 SVGAGI. The CDR3 is 13 residues long. V shed 2 bases and J shed 2 bases, with 6 bases lying between them. CDR3 bases: TGTGCCAGCAGTTACGCGGGGAACTATGGCTACACCTTC. Translation gives CASSYAGNYGYTF.

This clone was counted a single time. This rearrangement joins TRBV6-1 to TRBJ2-2; 7 nucleotides line up with TRBD1. The V gene end was trimmed by 2 bases and the J gene end by 4 bases; junction bases not matched to a gene: 7. Germline assignment: CDR1 MNHNS and CDR2 SASEGT. The CDR3 totals 16 residues. DNA of the CDR3: TGTGCCAGCAGTGAAAACAGGGGAATAGGCACCGGGGAGCTGTTTTTT. Residues: CASSENRGIGTGELFF.

The rearrangement uses TRBV29-1 and TRBJ2-6; possible D gene TRBD1, 6 bases. This CDR3 region has 14 residues. Trimming stripped 4 bases from V and 1 base from J, with 8 bases between. Germline loops: CDR1 SQVTM, CDR2 ANQGSEA. The CDR3 loop is CSVGGQSGANVLTF. CDR3 nucleotide sequence: TGCAGCGTTGGGGGGCAATCTGGGGCCAACGTCCTGACTTTC.

The rearrangement joins TRBV27 to TRBJ2-4; the D gene is possibly TRBD1 (5 bases). The CDR3 is 16 amino acids. The V and J ends lost 1 base and 0 bases respectively, with 10 bases between them. Germline V gene lookup returns CDR1 MNHEY and CDR2 SMNVEV (reference sequence). CDR3 amino acids: CASSLFKGLAKNIQYF. As DNA, the CDR3 is TGTGCCAGCAGTTTATTTAAGGGGTTAGCCAAAAACATTCAGTACTTC.

In this sample, this clone turned up a few times. The chain uses TRBV9 and TRBJ1-2; D is unclear. Per germline, CDR1 SGDLS and CDR2 YYNGEE. Trimming took 2 bases from V and 8 from J, leaving 13 bases between them. There are 13 residues in the CDR3. Here the CDR3 reads CASSVFPEEGYTF. DNA of the CDR3: TGTGCCAGCAGCGTCTTCCCAGAGGAAGGCTACACCTTC.

There are a few counts of this clone. The CDR3 DNA reads TGCGCCAGCAGTTCGCCAGTCCGGGCCGAGCCTGACGAGCAGTACTTC. This encodes CASSSPVRAEPDEQYF. V usage is TRBV5-1 and J usage is TRBJ2-7; D gene unclear. This CDR3 comprises 16 residues. Per germline, CDR1 SGHRS and CDR2 YFSETQ. The V end lost 5 bases, the J end lost 5 bases, and 23 bases lay between the germline ends.

On this clone itself: Other DNA sequences from this sample encode an identical CDR3 as well. The V call is TRBV5-4, the J call TRBJ2-5; D is ambiguous. CDR1 and CDR2 (germline): SGHNT, YYREEE (reference sequence). V lost 0 bases and J lost 3, with 6 bases in between. There are 13 residues in the CDR3. CDR3 region: CASSLGREETQYF. The CDR3 DNA reads TGTGCCAGCAGCTTGGGACGGGAAGAGACCCAGTACTTC.

The chain employs TRBV30 and TRBJ1-1, with D unresolved. Germline values: CDR1 GTSNPN, CDR2 SVGIG (reference sequence). V shed 0 bases and J shed 0 bases, with 14 bases lying between them. The CDR3 sequence is 16 residues long. The CDR3 region is CAWSVRRPLMNTEAFF. Here the CDR3 DNA reads TGTGCCTGGAGTGTACGTCGGCCCCTCATGAACACTGAAGCTTTCTTT.

On this clone: In the same sample, other DNA sequences code for this CDR3. The genes are TRBV29-1 and TRBJ1-4, with D unclear. The germline gives CDR1 SQVTM, CDR2 ANQGSEA. With 3 bases removed from V and 2 bases from J, the gap between germline ends came to 7 bases. This CDR3 region has 13 residues. This CDR3 is CSVEERTNEKLFF. The DNA of the CDR3 is TGCAGCGTTGAGGAGAGGACTAATGAAAAACTGTTTTTT.

The chain couples TRBV7-2 to TRBJ1-2; a possible D gene is TRBD1 (6 bases). CDR1 is SGHTA and CDR2 is FQGNSA in the germline V gene. The CDR3 has 14 residues. Trimming removed 4 bases from V and 5 bases from J, with 14 bases in between. The CDR3 coding sequence is TGTGCCAGCAGCTCGGACAGTGGGGTATATGGCTACACCTTC. It yields the protein CASSSDSGVYGYTF.

The chain carries TRBV18 and TRBJ1-5, with D possibly matching TRBD1 (5 bases). V dropped 3 bases and J dropped 6 bases, with 18 bases sitting between them. The CDR3 runs to 16 residues. Germline V gene lookup returns CDR1 KGHSH and CDR2 LQKENI. Here the CDR3 reads CASSPNTPGGGQPQHF. Written as DNA, the CDR3 is TGTGCCAGCTCACCGAACACACCAGGCGGGGGTCAGCCCCAGCATTTT. Filled out from reference TRBV18 and TRBJ1-5, the complete variable domain reads NAGVMQNPRHLVRRRGQEARLRCSPMKGHSHVYWYRQLPEEGLKFMVYLQKENIIDESGMPKERFSAEFPKEGPSILRIQQVVRGDSAAYFCASSPNTPGGGQPQHFGDGTRLSIL.

J is TRBJ2-5 and V is TRBV6-6, with 12 bases matching TRBD2. CDR1 and CDR2 from the germline V gene are MNHNY and SVGAGI (reference sequence). V trimming: 6 bases; J trimming: 4 bases; junction bases outside the gene matches: 6. The CDR3 runs 15 residues. The CDR3 DNA is TGTGCCAGCAGCCCACTAGCGGGGGGAAGAGAGACCCAGTACTTC. Protein sequence: CASSPLAGGRETQYF.

This clone has just a few counts. J is TRBJ1-1 and V is TRBV2; the D gene is possibly TRBD1 (6 bases). The CDR3 sequence is 14 residues long. Germline assignment: CDR1 SNHLY and CDR2 FYNNEI. V shed 4 bases and J shed 4 bases, with 13 bases lying between them. The CDR3 here is CASSAGGIGTEAFF. CDR3 nucleotides: TGTGCCAGCAGTGCGGGGGGCATCGGCACTGAAGCTTTCTTT.

This chain's CDR3 is CASSFGTSSSYEQYF. The CDR3 DNA reads as TGTGCCAGCAGCTTCGGGACCTCGTCTTCCTACGAGCAGTACTTC. The chain uses TRBV11-2 and TRBJ2-7, with D perhaps given as TRBD1 or TRBD2 (5 bases each). The V and J ends lost 3 bases and 1 base respectively, with 13 bases between them. This CDR3 region has 15 residues. In germline, CDR1 is SGHAT, CDR2 FQNNGV. Full variable domain (missing parts from reference TRBV11-2 and TRBJ2-7): EAGVAQSPRYKIIEKRQSVAFWCNPISGHATLYWYQQILGQGPKLLIQFQNNGVVDDSQLPKDRFSAERLKGVDSTLKIQPAKLEDSAVYLCASSFGTSSSYEQYFGPGTRLTVT.

The V call is TRBV5-1, the J call TRBJ2-7; 7 bases align to TRBD1. The CDR3 is made up of 14 amino acids. Unmatched junction bases numbered 7, after V lost 3 bases and J lost 4 bases. In germline, CDR1 is SGHRS, CDR2 YFSETQ. CDR3 amino acids: CASSSTGVGYEQYF. The CDR3 DNA reads TGCGCCAGCAGCTCTACAGGGGTGGGTTACGAGCAGTACTTC.

The chain uses TRBV6-1 and TRBJ1-2; 9 bases are a match to TRBD1. J gave up 2 bases and V 3 bases, and 10 bases lay outside the gene matches. The CDR3 is 17 amino acids. The germline CDR1 and CDR2 sequences are MNHNS and SASEGT. The chain's CDR3 is CASSDPGQGRGNYGYTF. The CDR3 DNA follows: TGTGCCAGCAGTGATCCGGGACAGGGAAGAGGAAACTATGGCTACACCTTC.

There are a few counts of this clone. The chain recombines TRBV27 with TRBJ1-1, with TRBD1 matching 9 bases. Germline values: CDR1 MNHEY, CDR2 SMNVEV (reference sequence). V shed 2 bases and J 4 bases; nucleotides not matched to a gene: 5. This CDR3 is 15 amino acids long. CDR3 DNA sequence: TGTGCCAGCAGTTTACCGGGACAGGGTTCCACTGAAGCTTTCTTT. It is translated as CASSLPGQGSTEAFF.

The gene calls are TRBV6-6 and TRBJ1-6; TRBD1 might be the D (5 bases). The CDR3 sequence is 14 residues long. Trimming took 11 bases from V and 15 from J, leaving 26 bases between them. The germline CDR1 and CDR2 sequences are MNHNY and SVGAGI (reference sequence). Here the CDR3 DNA reads TGTGCCTGTAGCAGAGGGGAATTAAGTTGGCGCCTCCACTTT. It encodes CACSRGELSWRLHF.